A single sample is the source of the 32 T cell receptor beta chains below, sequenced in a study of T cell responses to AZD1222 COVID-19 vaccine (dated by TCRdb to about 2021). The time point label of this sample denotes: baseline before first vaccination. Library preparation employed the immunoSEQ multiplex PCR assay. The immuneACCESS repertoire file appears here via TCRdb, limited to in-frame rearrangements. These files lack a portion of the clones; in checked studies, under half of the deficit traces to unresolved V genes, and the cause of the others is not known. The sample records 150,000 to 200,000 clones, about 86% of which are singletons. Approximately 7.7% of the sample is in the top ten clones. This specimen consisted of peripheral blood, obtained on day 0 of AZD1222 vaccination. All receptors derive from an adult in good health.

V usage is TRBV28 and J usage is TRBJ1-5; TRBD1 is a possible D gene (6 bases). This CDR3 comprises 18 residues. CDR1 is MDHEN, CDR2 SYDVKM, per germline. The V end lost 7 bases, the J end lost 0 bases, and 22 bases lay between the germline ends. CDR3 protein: CASTLRAQGRYSNQPQHF. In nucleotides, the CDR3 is TGTGCCAGCACCTTAAGGGCCCAGGGGAGATATAGCAATCAGCCCCAGCATTTT.

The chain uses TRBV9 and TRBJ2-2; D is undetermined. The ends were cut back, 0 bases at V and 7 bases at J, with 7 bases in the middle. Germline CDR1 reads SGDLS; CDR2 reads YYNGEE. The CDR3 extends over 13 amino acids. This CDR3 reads CASSVVLGGELFF. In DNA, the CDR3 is TGTGCCAGCAGCGTAGTGCTGGGCGGGGAGCTGTTTTTT. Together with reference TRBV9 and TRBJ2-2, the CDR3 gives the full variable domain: DSGVTQTPKHLITATGQRVTLRCSPRSGDLSVYWYQQSLDQGLQFLIQYYNGEERAKGNILERFSAQQFPDLHSELNLSSLELGDSALYFCASSVVLGGELFFGEGSRLTVL.

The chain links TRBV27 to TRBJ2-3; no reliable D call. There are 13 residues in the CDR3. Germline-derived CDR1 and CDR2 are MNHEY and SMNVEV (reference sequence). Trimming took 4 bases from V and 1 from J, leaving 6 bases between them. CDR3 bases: TGTGCCAGCAGTTCTTCTCGCACAGATACGCAGTATTTT. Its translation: CASSSSRTDTQYF.

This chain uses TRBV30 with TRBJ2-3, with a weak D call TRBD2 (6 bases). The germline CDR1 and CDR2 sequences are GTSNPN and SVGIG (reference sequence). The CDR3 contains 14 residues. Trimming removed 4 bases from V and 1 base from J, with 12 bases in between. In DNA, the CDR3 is TGTGCCTGGAAAGGGGCTAGCGGCACAGATACGCAGTATTTT. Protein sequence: CAWKGASGTDTQYF.

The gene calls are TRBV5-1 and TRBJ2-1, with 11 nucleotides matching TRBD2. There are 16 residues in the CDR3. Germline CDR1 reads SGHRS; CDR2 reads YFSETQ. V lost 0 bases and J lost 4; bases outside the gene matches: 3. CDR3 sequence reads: CASSLGGLADYNEQFF. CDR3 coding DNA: TGCGCCAGCAGCTTGGGGGGACTAGCGGATTACAATGAGCAGTTCTTC.

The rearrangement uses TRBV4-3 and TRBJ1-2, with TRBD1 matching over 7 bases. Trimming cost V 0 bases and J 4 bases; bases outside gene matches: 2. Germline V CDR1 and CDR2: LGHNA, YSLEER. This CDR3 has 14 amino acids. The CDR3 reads CASSQDRGPYGYTF. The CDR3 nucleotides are TGCGCCAGCAGCCAAGATAGGGGGCCCTATGGCTACACCTTC.

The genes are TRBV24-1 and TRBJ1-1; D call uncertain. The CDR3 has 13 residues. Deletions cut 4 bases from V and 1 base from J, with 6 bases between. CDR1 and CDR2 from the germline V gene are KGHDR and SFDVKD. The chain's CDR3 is CATSEERNTEAFF. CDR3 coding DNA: TGTGCCACCAGTGAAGAGCGGAACACTGAAGCTTTCTTT.

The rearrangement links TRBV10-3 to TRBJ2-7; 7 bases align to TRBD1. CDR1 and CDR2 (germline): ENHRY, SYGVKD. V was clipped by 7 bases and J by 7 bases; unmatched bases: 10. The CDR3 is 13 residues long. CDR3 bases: TGTGCCATCACTCCCGACAGGGCTGGTGAGCAGTACTTC. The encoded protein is CAITPDRAGEQYF.

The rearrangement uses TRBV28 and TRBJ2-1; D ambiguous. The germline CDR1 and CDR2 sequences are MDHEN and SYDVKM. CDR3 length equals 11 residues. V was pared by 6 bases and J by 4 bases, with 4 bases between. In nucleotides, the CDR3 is TGTGCCAGCAGCCTTTACAATGAGCAGTTCTTC. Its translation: CASSLYNEQFF. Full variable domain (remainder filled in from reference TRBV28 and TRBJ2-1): DVKVTQSSRYLVKRTGEKVFLECVQDMDHENMFWYRQDPGLGLRLIYFSYDVKMKEKGDIPEGYSVSREKKERFSLILESASTNQTSMYLCASSLYNEQFFGPGTRLTVL.

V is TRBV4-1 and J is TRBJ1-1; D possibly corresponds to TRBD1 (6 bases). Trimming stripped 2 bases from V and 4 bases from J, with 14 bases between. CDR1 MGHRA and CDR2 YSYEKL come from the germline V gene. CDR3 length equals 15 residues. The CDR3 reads CASSQKAGGFTEAFF. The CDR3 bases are TGCGCCAGCAGCCAAAAGGCCGGGGGCTTCACTGAAGCTTTCTTT.

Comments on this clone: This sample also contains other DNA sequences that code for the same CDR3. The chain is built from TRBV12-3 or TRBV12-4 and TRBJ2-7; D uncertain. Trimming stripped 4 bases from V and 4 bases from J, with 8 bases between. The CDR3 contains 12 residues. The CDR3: CASSYPRYEQYF. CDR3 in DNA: TGTGCCAGCAGTTATCCTCGGTACGAGCAGTACTTC.

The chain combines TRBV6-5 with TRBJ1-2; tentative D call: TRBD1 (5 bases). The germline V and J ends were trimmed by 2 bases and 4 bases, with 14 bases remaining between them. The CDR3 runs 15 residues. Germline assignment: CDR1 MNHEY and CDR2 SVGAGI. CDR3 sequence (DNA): TGTGCCAGCAGTTACCCCCCTCCGGGGACCTATGGCTACACCTTC. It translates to CASSYPPPGTYGYTF.

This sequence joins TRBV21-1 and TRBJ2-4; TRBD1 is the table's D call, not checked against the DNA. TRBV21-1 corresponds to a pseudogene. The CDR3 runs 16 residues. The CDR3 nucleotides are TGTGCCAGCCCTCGAGGGACAGGGGAAGCCAAAAACATTCAGTACTTC. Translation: CASPRGTGEAKNIQYF.

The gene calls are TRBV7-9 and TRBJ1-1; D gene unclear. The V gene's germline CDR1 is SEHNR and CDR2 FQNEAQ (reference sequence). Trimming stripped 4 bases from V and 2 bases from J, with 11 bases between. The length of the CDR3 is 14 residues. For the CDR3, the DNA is TGTGCCAGCAGCTACGCGGGGATTAACACTGAAGCTTTCTTT. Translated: CASSYAGINTEAFF.

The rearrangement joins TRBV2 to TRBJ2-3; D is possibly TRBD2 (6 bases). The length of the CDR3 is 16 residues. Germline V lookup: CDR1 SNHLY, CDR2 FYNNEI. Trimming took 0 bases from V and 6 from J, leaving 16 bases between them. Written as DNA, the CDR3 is TGTGCCAGCAGTGAAGCGCTGGCAGTAGGGAGGGATACGCAGTATTTT. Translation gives CASSEALAVGRDTQYF. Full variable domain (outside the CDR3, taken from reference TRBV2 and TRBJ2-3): EPEVTQTPSHQVTQMGQEVILRCVPISNHLYFYWYRQILGQKVEFLVSFYNNEISEKSEIFDDQFSVERPDGSNFTLKIRSTKLEDSAMYFCASSEALAVGRDTQYFGPGTRLTVL.

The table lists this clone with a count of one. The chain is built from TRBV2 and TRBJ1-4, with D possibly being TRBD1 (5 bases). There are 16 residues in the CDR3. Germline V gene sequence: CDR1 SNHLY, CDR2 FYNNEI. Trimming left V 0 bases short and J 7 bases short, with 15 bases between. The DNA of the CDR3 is TGTGCCAGCAGTGAAGCGCTTCAGGGTTTGGGTGAAAAACTGTTTTTT. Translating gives CASSEALQGLGEKLFF.

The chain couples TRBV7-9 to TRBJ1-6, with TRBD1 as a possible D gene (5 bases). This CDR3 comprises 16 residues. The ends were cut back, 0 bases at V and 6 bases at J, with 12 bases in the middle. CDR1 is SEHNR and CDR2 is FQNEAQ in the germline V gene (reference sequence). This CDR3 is CASSLAGPPGNSPLHF. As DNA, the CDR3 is TGTGCCAGCAGCTTAGCGGGGCCTCCCGGTAATTCACCCCTCCACTTT.

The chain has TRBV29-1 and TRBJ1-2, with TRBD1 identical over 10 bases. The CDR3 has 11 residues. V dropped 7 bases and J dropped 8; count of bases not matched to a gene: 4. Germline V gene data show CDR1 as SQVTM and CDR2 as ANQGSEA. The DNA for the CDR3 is TGCAGCGGTGGGACAGGGGAAGGCTACACCTTC. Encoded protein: CSGGTGEGYTF.

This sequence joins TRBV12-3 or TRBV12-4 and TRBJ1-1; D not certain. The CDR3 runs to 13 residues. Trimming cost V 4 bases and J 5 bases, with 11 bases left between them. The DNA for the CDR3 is TGTGCCAGCAGTTACGGATTGGGAACTGAAGCTTTCTTT. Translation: CASSYGLGTEAFF.

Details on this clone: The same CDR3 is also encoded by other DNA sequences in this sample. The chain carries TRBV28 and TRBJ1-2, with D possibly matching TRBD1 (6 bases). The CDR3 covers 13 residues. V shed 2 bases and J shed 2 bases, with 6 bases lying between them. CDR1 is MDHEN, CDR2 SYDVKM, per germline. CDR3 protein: CASSLGQNYGYTF. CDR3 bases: TGTGCCAGCAGTTTAGGACAGAACTATGGCTACACCTTC.

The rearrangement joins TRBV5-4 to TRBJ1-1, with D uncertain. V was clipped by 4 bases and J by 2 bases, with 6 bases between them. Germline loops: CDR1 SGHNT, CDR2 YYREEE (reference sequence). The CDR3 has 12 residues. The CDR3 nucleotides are TGTGCCAGCAGCCCGCTCAACACTGAAGCTTTCTTT. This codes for CASSPLNTEAFF.

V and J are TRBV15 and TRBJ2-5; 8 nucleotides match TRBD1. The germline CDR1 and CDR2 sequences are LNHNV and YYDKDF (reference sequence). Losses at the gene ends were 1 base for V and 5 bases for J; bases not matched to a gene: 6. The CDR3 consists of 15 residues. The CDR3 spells CATSRVRQGWETQYF. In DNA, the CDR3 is TGTGCCACCAGCAGAGTTAGACAGGGGTGGGAGACCCAGTACTTC. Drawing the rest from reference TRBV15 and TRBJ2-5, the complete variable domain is DAMVIQNPRYQVTQFGKPVTLSCSQTLNHNVMYWYQQKSSQAPKLLFHYYDKDFNNEADTPDNFQSRRPNTSFCFLDIRSPGLGDTAMYLCATSRVRQGWETQYFGPGTRLLVL.

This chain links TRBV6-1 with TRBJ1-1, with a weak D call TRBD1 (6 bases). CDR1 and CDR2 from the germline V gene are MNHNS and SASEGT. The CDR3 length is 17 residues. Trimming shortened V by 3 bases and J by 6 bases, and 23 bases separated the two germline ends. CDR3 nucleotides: TGTGCCAGCAGTGACCATCCGACAGGCTGGGACCACGCTGAAGCTTTCTTT. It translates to CASSDHPTGWDHAEAFF.

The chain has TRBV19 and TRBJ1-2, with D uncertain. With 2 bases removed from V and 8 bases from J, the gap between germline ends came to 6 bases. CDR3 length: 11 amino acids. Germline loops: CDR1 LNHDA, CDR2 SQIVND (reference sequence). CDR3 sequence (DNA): TGTGCCAGTAGTATAAGGGCGGGCTACACCTTC. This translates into CASSIRAGYTF.

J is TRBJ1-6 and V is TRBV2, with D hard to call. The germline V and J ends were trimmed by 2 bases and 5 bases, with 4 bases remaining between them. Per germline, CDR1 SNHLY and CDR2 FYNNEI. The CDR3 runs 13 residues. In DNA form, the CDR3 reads TGTGCCAGCAGTGAACAGAATAATTCACCCCTCCACTTT. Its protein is CASSEQNNSPLHF.

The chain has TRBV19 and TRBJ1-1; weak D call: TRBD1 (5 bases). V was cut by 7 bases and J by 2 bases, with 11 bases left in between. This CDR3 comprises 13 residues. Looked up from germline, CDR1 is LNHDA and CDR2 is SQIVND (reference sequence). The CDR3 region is CASKRQLNTEAFF. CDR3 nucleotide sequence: TGTGCCAGTAAACGACAGTTAAACACTGAAGCTTTCTTT.

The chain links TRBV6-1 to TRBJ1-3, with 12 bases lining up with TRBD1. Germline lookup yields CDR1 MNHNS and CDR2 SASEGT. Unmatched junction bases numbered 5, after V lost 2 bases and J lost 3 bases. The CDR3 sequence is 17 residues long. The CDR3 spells CASSERDRGRGGNTIYF. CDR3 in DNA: TGTGCCAGCAGTGAACGGGACAGGGGGCGCGGTGGAAACACCATATATTTT.

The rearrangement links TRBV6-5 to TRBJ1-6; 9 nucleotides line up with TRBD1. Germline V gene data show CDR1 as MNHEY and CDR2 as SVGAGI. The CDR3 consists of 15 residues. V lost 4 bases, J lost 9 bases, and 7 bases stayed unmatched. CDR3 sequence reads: CASSFKTGGTSPLHF. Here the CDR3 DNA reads TGTGCCAGCAGTTTTAAGACAGGGGGAACTTCACCCCTCCACTTT.

For the CDR3, the DNA is TGTGCCAGCAGTTCCTCGGGACTAGCGGGGATCTACAATGAGCAGTTCTTC. Residues: CASSSSGLAGIYNEQFF. The J gene is TRBJ2-1, the V gene TRBV19, with 13 bases that match TRBD2. Trimming took 9 bases from V and 3 from J; bases not matched to a gene: 11. The CDR3 is 17 amino acids. CDR1 and CDR2 (germline): LNHDA, SQIVND (reference sequence).

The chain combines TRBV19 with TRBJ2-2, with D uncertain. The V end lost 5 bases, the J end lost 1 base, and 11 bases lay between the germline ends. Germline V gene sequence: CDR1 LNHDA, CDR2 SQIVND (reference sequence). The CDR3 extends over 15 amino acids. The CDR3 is CASSVGPRNTGELFF. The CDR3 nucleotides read TGTGCCAGTAGTGTCGGACCAAGGAACACCGGGGAGCTGTTTTTT.

The CDR3: CASSQVSNTGELFF. CDR3 in DNA: TGCGCCAGCAGCCAAGTTTCCAACACCGGGGAGCTGTTTTTT. V is TRBV4-1 and J is TRBJ2-2; D gene ambiguous. CDR1 and CDR2 from the germline V gene are MGHRA and YSYEKL. Trimming shortened V by 1 base and J by 2 bases, and 5 bases separated the two germline ends. The CDR3 sequence is 14 residues long.

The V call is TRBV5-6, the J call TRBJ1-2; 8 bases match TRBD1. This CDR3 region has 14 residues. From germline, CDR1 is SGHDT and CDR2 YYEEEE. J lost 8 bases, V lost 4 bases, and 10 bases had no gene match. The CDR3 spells CASSPGQGPLGYTF. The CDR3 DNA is TGTGCCAGCAGCCCTGGACAGGGCCCACTCGGCTACACCTTC. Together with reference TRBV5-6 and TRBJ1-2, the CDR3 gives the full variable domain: DAGVTQSPTHLIKTRGQQVTLRCSPKSGHDTVSWYQQALGQGPQFIFQYYEEEERQRGNFPDRFSGHQFPNYSSELNVNALLLGDSALYLCASSPGQGPLGYTFGSGTRLTVV.